Below, 30 T cell receptor beta chains from the same sample are listed, as sequenced in a study of T cell repertoires in cytomegalovirus infection (dated by TCRdb to about 2019). The treatment or condition label, as the study defines it: in vitro stimulation with specific CMV peptide epitopes to enrich CMV-specific T cells. The instrument given in TCRdb is Illumina HiSeq 1500. TCRdb ran its own pipeline on the public reads, namely fastp trimming at Q25 and MiXCR clone calling, and kept in-frame beta chains. One record per CDR3 amino acid sequence lists the most common genes and DNA. The table for this sample lists some 800,000 distinct CDR3 sequences; 25% to 35% of them were counted only once. Around 13% of the sample is in the top ten clones. No antigen has been assigned to these receptors. The sample was cultured CD8+ T cells from PBMCs, taken from culture after CMV antigen stimulation. These receptors were taken from a human donor in good health (CMV status not recorded). Some clones in this sample may be carry-over from other donors' samples.

The chain is built from TRBV7-9 and TRBJ2-1, with a possible D match to TRBD2 (6 bases). V gave up 7 bases and J gave up 10 bases, with 11 bases separating them. Per germline, CDR1 SEHNR and CDR2 FQNEAQ (reference sequence). The CDR3 has 11 residues. CDR3 bases: TGTGCCAGCACCGCCCGGGGGGAGCAGTTCTTC. Residues: CASTARGEQFF.

This clonotype was counted at least ten times. V and J are TRBV7-2 and TRBJ2-7; 7 bases map to TRBD1. J was trimmed by 2 bases and V by 2 bases; bases with no gene match: 9. The CDR3 extends over 16 amino acids. Germline lookup yields CDR1 SGHTA and CDR2 FQGNSA. CDR3 DNA sequence: TGTGCCAGCAGCTTAAAGGGTGGACAGGCTACCTACGAGCAGTACTTC. It specifies CASSLKGGQATYEQYF. Drawing the rest from reference TRBV7-2 and TRBJ2-7, the complete variable domain is GAGVSQSPSNKVTEKGKDVELRCDPISGHTALYWYRQSLGQGLEFLIYFQGNSAPDKSGLPSDRFSAERTGGSVSTLTIQRTQQEDSAVYLCASSLKGGQATYEQYFGPGTRLTVT.

This sequence joins TRBV9 and TRBJ1-2; weak D call: TRBD1 (5 bases). The CDR3 spans 14 residues. The germline V gene has CDR1 SGDLS and CDR2 YYNGEE. The V gene lost 0 bases and the J gene lost 9 bases, with 15 bases spanning the gap. DNA for the CDR3: TGTGCCAGCAGCGTAGCAGGTTTGGGGGACCGCTACACCTTC. This encodes CASSVAGLGDRYTF.

The chain couples TRBV19 to TRBJ2-1; tentative D call: TRBD2 (7 bases). Between the trimmed V and J ends, which lost 0 bases and 8 bases, there was a span of 20 bases. The germline gives CDR1 LNHDA, CDR2 SQIVND (reference sequence). The CDR3 has 17 residues. The CDR3 region has the DNA TGTGCCAGTAGTATAGAGCCCAGGGGCGGGGGAAGAGATGAGCAGTTCTTC. This codes for CASSIEPRGGGRDEQFF. Supplemented by reference TRBV19 and TRBJ2-1, the full variable domain reads DGGITQSPKYLFRKEGQNVTLSCEQNLNHDAMYWYRQDPGQGLRLIYYSQIVNDFQKGDIAEGYSVSREKKESFPLTVTSAQKNPTAFYLCASSIEPRGGGRDEQFFGPGTRLTVL.

This clonotype came up many times. The chain is built from TRBV7-9 and TRBJ1-2; D gene unclear. Between the trimmed V and J ends, which lost 1 base and 2 bases, there was a span of 14 bases. The CDR3 totals 16 residues. Germline lookup yields CDR1 SEHNR and CDR2 FQNEAQ (reference sequence). The CDR3 here is CASSLGLMPVNYGYTF. The CDR3 DNA reads TGTGCCAGCAGCTTAGGGCTGATGCCGGTAAACTATGGCTACACCTTC.

The rearrangement uses TRBV7-9 and TRBJ2-2; D is unclear. This CDR3 is 16 amino acids long. Trimming left V 6 bases short and J 2 bases short, with 16 bases between. CDR1 and CDR2 (germline): SEHNR, FQNEAQ (reference sequence). In DNA form, the CDR3 reads TGTGCCAGCAGAAATCGGCTGGGAATAAACACCGGGGAGCTGTTTTTT. It encodes CASRNRLGINTGELFF. The full variable domain, in which reference TRBV7-9 and TRBJ2-2 provide the parts outside the CDR3, is DTGVSQNPRHKITKRGQNVTFRCDPISEHNRLYWYRQTLGQGPEFLTYFQNEAQLEKSRLLSDRFSAERPKGSFSTLEIQRTEQGDSAMYLCASRNRLGINTGELFFGEGSRLTVL.

This clonotype has just a few counts. The chain joins TRBV5-4 to TRBJ2-5; D uncertain. Deletions cut 9 bases from V and 1 base from J, with 7 bases between. The CDR3 runs 11 residues. Germline assignment: CDR1 SGHNT and CDR2 YYREEE (reference sequence). The CDR3 loop reads CAIGPQETQYF. The DNA for the CDR3 is TGTGCCATCGGGCCCCAAGAGACCCAGTACTTC.

The V call is TRBV5-4, the J call TRBJ2-5, with 7 positions matching TRBD1. CDR1 is SGHNT and CDR2 is YYREEE in the germline V gene (reference sequence). The CDR3 covers 15 residues. Trimming removed 4 bases from V and 0 bases from J; junction bases left unmatched: 6. In DNA form, the CDR3 reads TGTGCCAGCAGCACCTCGGGACAGCACCAAGAGACCCAGTACTTC. Translating gives CASSTSGQHQETQYF.

In this sample, this clonotype turned up many times. This CDR3 reads CSARGTAAHEKLFF. In nucleotides, the CDR3 is TGCAGTGCTAGAGGGACGGCAGCTCATGAAAAACTGTTTTTT. The chain couples TRBV20-1 to TRBJ1-4; D is unresolved. The CDR3 has 14 amino acids. Germline V gives CDR1 DFQATT, CDR2 SNEGSKA (reference sequence). V was clipped by 1 base and J by 6 bases, with 12 bases between them.

This clonotype showed up just once. A much larger clone lies a single base off, so this may be a read error. Without the conserved terminal phenylalanine or tryptophan, this CDR3 likely stems from a read error. The genes are TRBV7-2 and TRBJ2-5; D call uncertain. CDR1 is SGHTA and CDR2 is FQGNSA in the germline V gene. This CDR3 has 13 amino acids. V lost 4 bases and J lost 7, with 13 bases in between. In DNA, the CDR3 is TGTGCCAGCAGCTCTGGACCAGAGGTGACCCAGTACTCC. It codes for CASSSGPEVTQYS.

V is TRBV6-1 and J is TRBJ2-1, with 9 positions matching TRBD1. The V and J ends lost 4 bases and 6 bases, in that order; junction bases with no gene match: 10. CDR1 is MNHNS and CDR2 is SASEGT in the germline V gene. The CDR3 totals 16 residues. The CDR3: CASSGPWTGVVNEQFF. CDR3 in DNA: TGTGCCAGCAGTGGCCCCTGGACAGGGGTTGTCAATGAGCAGTTCTTC.

This clonotype was observed once. At one end, the junction sequence differs from germline, possibly due to a read error. The chain couples TRBV7-6 to TRBJ1-2; TRBD1 matches 9 bases. CDR3 length equals 17 residues. Germline CDR1 and CDR2: SGHVS and FNYEAQ. CDR3 in DNA: TGTGCCAGCAGCTTCCCGGGACAGGGCGCGCGAGACTATTGCTACACCTTC. The encoded protein is CASSFPGQGARDYCYTF.

The genes are TRBV6-5 and TRBJ2-7; the D is unclear. The V end lost 0 bases, the J end lost 6 bases, and 12 bases lay between the germline ends. The CDR3 totals 14 residues. The germline CDR1 and CDR2 sequences are MNHEY and SVGAGI. The CDR3 reads CASSYSITWGEQYV. CDR3 in DNA: TGTGCCAGCAGTTACTCGATCACCTGGGGCGAGCAGTACGTC.

This clonotype has just a few counts. This sequence joins TRBV6-5 and TRBJ1-1; D not resolved. CDR3 size: 12 residues. V was shortened by 3 bases and J by 7 bases, with 9 bases between the two germline ends. The germline V gene encodes CDR1 MNHEY and CDR2 SVGAGI. The CDR3 DNA sequence: TGTGCCAGCAGTTATACAATCGGTGAAGCTTTCTTT. Residues: CASSYTIGEAFF.

The V gene is TRBV6-4, the J gene TRBJ2-2, with 7 bases identical to TRBD2. CDR1 is MRHNA, CDR2 SNTAGT, per germline. This CDR3 contains 15 residues. V was clipped by 4 bases and J by 0 bases; unmatched bases: 2. The CDR3 nucleotides are TGTGCCAGCAGTGTTCGGGGGGCGAACACCGGGGAGCTGTTTTTT. Protein: CASSVRGANTGELFF.

This clonotype was seen at least ten times. The rearrangement links TRBV12-3 or TRBV12-4 to TRBJ1-1; 8 positions agree with TRBD1. With 4 bases clipped from V and 6 bases from J, the junction kept 4 bases outside the gene matches. This CDR3 contains 13 residues. CDR3 nucleotides: TGTGCCAGCAGTTGGACAGGGATTGCTGAAGCTTTCTTT. Residues: CASSWTGIAEAFF.

The rearrangement uses TRBV20-1 and TRBJ1-1; D remains ambiguous. The V end was cut by 1 base, the J end by 5 bases, with 5 bases between. The CDR3 covers 11 residues. The germline CDR1 and CDR2 sequences are DFQATT and SNEGSKA (reference sequence). CDR3 sequence (DNA): TGCAGTGCTAGAGTGTCTACTGAAGCTTTCTTT. It translates to CSARVSTEAFF.

This clonotype showed up just a few times. The chain combines TRBV27 with TRBJ2-5; D is tentatively TRBD1 or TRBD2 (5 bases each). V gave up 8 bases and J gave up 0 bases, with 16 bases separating them. Germline CDR1 MNHEY, CDR2 SMNVEV (reference sequence). This CDR3 has 15 amino acids. CDR3 in amino acids: CASGYSGRHQETQYF. CDR3 nucleotides: TGTGCCAGCGGCTACTCGGGACGCCACCAAGAGACCCAGTACTTC.

This clonotype was recorded many times. The V gene is TRBV6-6, the J gene TRBJ2-5, with TRBD2 matching over 11 bases. CDR1 MNHNY and CDR2 SVGAGI come from the germline V gene (reference sequence). The CDR3 is 15 amino acids. V dropped 7 bases and J dropped 2; count of bases not matched to a gene: 6. CDR3 loop: CASTRLAGLQETQYF. The CDR3 nucleotides read TGTGCCAGCACCCGACTAGCGGGGCTTCAAGAGACCCAGTACTTC.

This chain connects TRBV9 to TRBJ1-1; D is unclear. Trimming took off 0 bases at V and 0 bases at J, with 21 bases between the two ends. The CDR3 extends over 19 amino acids. Germline V gene lookup returns CDR1 SGDLS and CDR2 YYNGEE. CDR3 residues: CASSVESLWEHILNTEAFF. For the CDR3, the DNA is TGTGCCAGCAGCGTAGAATCCTTGTGGGAGCACATCTTGAACACTGAAGCTTTCTTT.

This clonotype was picked up a small number of times. The chain combines TRBV27 with TRBJ2-7, with 10 bases identical to TRBD2. The CDR3 extends over 14 amino acids. V lost 4 bases, J lost 3 bases, and 3 bases stayed unmatched. The V gene's germline CDR1 is MNHEY and CDR2 SMNVEV (reference sequence). The DNA for the CDR3 is TGTGCCAGCAGTTACCGGACTAGCGGCTACGAGCAGTACGTC. Translated: CASSYRTSGYEQYV.

V and J are TRBV6-5 and TRBJ2-7; 9 bases line up with TRBD1. V lost 2 bases to trimming and J lost 2 bases; unmatched junction nucleotides: 7. CDR1 is MNHEY and CDR2 is SVGAGI in the germline V gene. The CDR3 spans 16 residues. CDR3 residues: CASSYPGTGNTYEQYV. CDR3 DNA: TGTGCCAGCAGTTACCCAGGGACAGGGAATACCTACGAGCAGTACGTC.

The V call is TRBV25-1, the J call TRBJ1-1; D is ambiguous. V was trimmed by 1 base and J by 0 bases, leaving 9 bases between them. The CDR3 contains 15 residues. The germline CDR1 and CDR2 sequences are MGHDK and SYGVNS. CDR3: CASSEFEGMNTEAFF. The CDR3 DNA is TGTGCCAGCAGTGAATTCGAGGGTATGAACACTGAAGCTTTCTTT.

The chain joins TRBV6-8 to TRBJ1-2; D remains ambiguous. The germline V gene has CDR1 MNHGY and CDR2 SAAAGT. Trimming stripped 2 bases from V and 3 bases from J, with 25 bases between. This CDR3 comprises 19 residues. DNA of the CDR3: TGTGCCAGCAGTTACGGGTATGGGGAGAGCGATGTCTGGGACTATGGCTACACCTTC. The encoded protein is CASSYGYGESDVWDYGYTF.

The rearrangement links TRBV10-3 to TRBJ2-6, with D uncertain. CDR1 is ENHRY and CDR2 is SYGVKD in the germline V gene. Trimming shortened V by 0 bases and J by 0 bases, and 9 bases separated the two germline ends. The CDR3 is 17 residues long. CDR3 amino acids: CAISESYTSSGANVLTF. Here the CDR3 DNA reads TGTGCCATCAGTGAGTCCTACACCTCCTCTGGGGCCAACGTCCTGACTTTC.

This chain joins TRBV6-1 and TRBJ2-7; 8 bases are a match to TRBD1. The CDR3 consists of 14 residues. The ends lost 6 bases at V and 3 bases at J; junction bases unmatched: 7. CDR1 MNHNS and CDR2 SASEGT come from the germline V gene. This CDR3 is CASSEDRVIYEQYF. Written as DNA, the CDR3 is TGTGCCAGCAGCGAGGACAGGGTAATCTACGAGCAGTACTTC.

The V call is TRBV5-5, the J call TRBJ2-7; D is unclear. Deletions cut 4 bases from V and 2 bases from J, with 10 bases between. Per the germline V gene, CDR1 is SGHKS and CDR2 is YYEKEE (reference sequence). This CDR3 comprises 13 residues. CDR3 in amino acids: CASSRTDAYEQYF. The CDR3 DNA reads TGTGCCAGCAGCCGGACGGATGCCTACGAGCAGTACTTC.

The chain couples TRBV2 to TRBJ2-1, with a weak D call TRBD1 (6 bases). Per the germline V gene, CDR1 is SNHLY and CDR2 is FYNNEI. The V end lost 4 bases, the J end lost 4 bases, and 14 bases lay between the germline ends. The CDR3 is made up of 15 amino acids. The CDR3 here is CASSVGRGGYNEQFF. Here the CDR3 DNA reads TGTGCCAGCAGTGTCGGGCGAGGGGGATACAATGAGCAGTTCTTC.

V is TRBV7-9 and J is TRBJ2-1, with D perhaps TRBD2 (6 bases). Germline V gene data show CDR1 as SEHNR and CDR2 as FQNEAQ (reference sequence). The CDR3 has 15 residues. V shed 3 bases and J shed 8 bases, with 17 bases lying between them. Written as DNA, the CDR3 is TGTGCCAGCAGCTTTGGCGGGGTTCCTCGGGATGAGCAGTTCTTC. Its protein is CASSFGGVPRDEQFF.

CDR3 in amino acids: CSAKLAAISYEQYF. Here the CDR3 DNA reads TGCAGTGCTAAACTAGCGGCGATATCCTACGAGCAGTACTTC. The rearrangement uses TRBV20-1 and TRBJ2-7, with 8 bases matching TRBD2. The germline V gene encodes CDR1 DFQATT and CDR2 SNEGSKA (reference sequence). V lost 4 bases and J lost 1; bases outside the gene matches: 6. The CDR3 contains 14 residues.